This T cell receptor (beta chain) derives from a study of cytomegalovirus exposure and HLA in healthy donors. Turning to this clone: The antigen is undetermined.

The CDR3 runs to 20 residues. The germline gives CDR1 LNHDA, CDR2 SQIVND (reference sequence). V was clipped by 5 bases and J by 0 bases; unmatched bases: 11. Primers included in the PCR were 60 Vbeta and 13 Jbeta primers. Sequencing used immunoSEQ multiplex PCR; TCRdb keeps in-frame clones, though not all of them. This table holds some 70,000 clones, 80% to 90% found once. Points from the study as a whole: TCR beta sequences reportedly predicted most subjects' HLA-A and HLA-B alleles accurately. Earlier analysis yielded a pattern in which most TCR beta V segments were productive about 90% or about 30% of the time.

The V gene is TRBV19, the J gene TRBJ2-6, with 12 nucleotides matching TRBD2. Material for sequencing was PBMCs. This clonotype was obtained from a human donor in good health. Here the CDR3 DNA reads TGTGCCAGTAGTTCAAGACTAGCGGGAGACAGTTTCTCTGGGGCCAACGTCCTGACTTTC. Translated, it gives CASSSRLAGDSFSGANVLTF. The full variable domain, in which reference TRBV19 and TRBJ2-6 provide the parts outside the CDR3, is DGGITQSPKYLFRKEGQNVTLSCEQNLNHDAMYWYRQDPGQGLRLIYYSQIVNDFQKGDIAEGYSVSREKKESFPLTVTSAQKNPTAFYLCASSSRLAGDSFSGANVLTFGAGSRLTVL.